These 3 T cell receptor beta chains originate from one sample sequenced in a study of neurological immune-mediated disorders (dated by TCRdb to the late 2010s). The library relied on 5' RACE. Instrument on record: Illumina HiSeq 2500. The public reads were quality trimmed at Q25 with fastp and then assembled into clones with MiXCR by TCRdb, keeping productive beta chains. Identical CDR3 protein sequences are pooled into one entry, listed with their most common genes and DNA. This sample lists 45,000 to 65,000 distinct CDR3 sequences; over 3% were detected once. The ten largest clones represent approximately 5.8% of the sample. Specimen: PBMCs. Source of these receptors: a man in his forties with multiple sclerosis.

As to this clonotype: This may stem from a read error, because a much larger clone lies one nucleotide away. This chain uses TRBV15 with TRBJ2-3, with 12 bases fitting TRBD2. The germline gives CDR1 LNHNV, CDR2 YYDKDF (reference sequence). Losses at the gene ends were 7 bases for V and 3 bases for J; bases not matched to a gene: 8. The CDR3 sequence is 16 residues long. CDR3 in DNA: TGTGCCACCAACTGGTATCTAGCGGGGGGGACAGATACGCAGTATTTT. Amino acid sequence: CATNWYLAGGTDTQYF.

This clonotype was seen repeatedly, ten times or more. The chain is built from TRBV4-1 and TRBJ1-2, with a possible D match to TRBD1 (5 bases). V was trimmed by 0 bases and J by 4 bases, leaving 15 bases between them. In germline, CDR1 is MGHRA, CDR2 YSYEKL. The CDR3 is 16 amino acids. In DNA form, the CDR3 reads TGCGCCAGCAGCCAAGAGATGACAGTCCAAATCTATGGCTACACCTTC. It codes for CASSQEMTVQIYGYTF.

Turning to this clonotype: The final CDR3 position lacks the conserved phenylalanine or tryptophan, pointing to a likely read error. It is unclear where the CDR3 begins or ends on the DNA, so no DNA is shown, and the CDR3 is as TCRdb lists it. This rearrangement joins TRBV5-6 to TRBJ1-4; the table's D call, TRBD1, was not checked against the DNA. Germline values: CDR1 SGHDT, CDR2 YYEEEE. The CDR3 is made up of 13 amino acids, end residues included. The CDR3 is CASSPGASEKLFS.